This TCR beta chain was observed in a study of shared clonotypes between healthy human individuals (dated by TCRdb to about 2020). Describing the broader study: The cohort included three men and a couple of women between 18 and 49 years of age. For each donor, three plates each were used for CD4 naive and CD4 memory, two plates were used for CD8 naive, and one plate was used for CD8 memory. Blood TCR repertoires of about 5 healthy adults were deeply sequenced to estimate repertoire size and the extent of clonotype sharing between individuals. Libraries were prepared and TCR repertoires were sequenced by different laboratories using diverse techniques, in order to increase sequencing depth and limit assay-specific biases. Between about 0.94 and 8.9 billion PBMCs per donor were obtained by leukapheresis.

Donors were healthy HIV-negative adults with no recently reported acute infections or vaccinations. Every donor was a Caucasian adult residing in Nashville, Tennessee, USA. CD4+ T cells were enriched by magnetic negative selection; naive cells were then positively selected on CD45RA, and the negative fraction formed the memory subset. Blood was collected by leukapheresis, and PBMCs were isolated by Ficoll-Histopaque density gradient centrifugation and then cryopreserved in liquid nitrogen vapor phase. Analytical flow cytometry was used to check the purity and quantity of each magnetically sorted T cell population. Each sorted fraction had its genomic DNA isolated and then quantified by UV absorbance on a Nanodrop 2000c. V loses 6 bases, J loses 4 bases, and the germline ends lie 12 bases apart. The CDR1 and CDR2 encoded by the germline V gene (reference sequence) are LNHDA and SQIVND. The CDR3 spans 13 residues, from the cysteine through the phenylalanine. CDR3 DNA is the only sequence kept; it has 39 bases, read in frame from the first base.

As regards this clone: Its antigen specificity is not known. No base-level quality is on record; no much larger clone is a single base apart.

The study at large found these results: Naive subsets generally had larger estimated clonotype richness than memory subsets did. Compared with non-shared clonotypes, clonotypes shared by all four sorted-subset donors had higher generation probabilities. Based on pairwise subsampling, the degree of clonotype sharing among donors was expected to be affected by sequencing depth. Sampling was restricted to blood, and TCR repertoires in tissues likely differ from the TCR repertoires found in blood. The small number of donors limited the genetic and exposure-history diversity represented. Sharing across several donors was observed for about 5% of naive CD4, about 4% of naive CD8, roughly 2.4% of memory CD4, and about 0.38% of memory CD8 clonotypes. Even with the large sequencing depth, rarefaction of the sorted-subset datasets indicated that sequencing was incomplete.

Using the deep immunoSEQ assay, TCR CDR3 regions were amplified from genomic DNA by multiplex PCR. For each cell subset, the extracted genomic DNA was distributed evenly across all wells of several immunoSEQ 96-well plates, and each plate served as one replicate. For sorted subsets, each replicate PCR was loaded with 200 ng genomic DNA, equivalent to about 30,000 T cell genomes. The purified libraries were quantified using a Qubit 3.0 fluorometer, sized with a Bioanalyzer 2100, and then quantified again using the KAPA Library Quantification kit. A separate single-read 150-cycle Illumina NextSeq 550 flow cell was used to sequence each immunoSEQ 96-well plate. The authors processed their data as follows. The immunoSEQ output contained only junctional sequences without quality scores, so filtering could not match that applied to full-length reads. Sequences were annotated with PyIR, a Python wrapper for IgBLAST v1.9, and V/J genes and CDR3 were assigned using IMGT germline references. Reads were filtered out if the reads had weak V/J assignments (E-value above 1e-6), no CDR3, stop codons, out-of-frame junctions, or ambiguous translated residues. V3J clonotypes were defined as sequences sharing the same inferred V gene, J gene, and CDR3 amino acid sequence. Percentage overlap between repertoires was computed as shared unique clonotypes divided by the size of the smaller repertoire. RTK rarefaction, the Chao1 estimator, and Recon v2.1 estimates of unobserved clonotypes were used to assess repertoire richness. Generation probabilities were computed with OLGA for all TCRbeta clonotypes obtained by the gDNA method from several donors. This is the immuneACCESS table as TCRdb keeps it, with only in-frame sequences that have V and J called. A part of the clones is gone; compared with another copy, unresolved V genes explain less than half, and the rest is unexplained. Clone size and the V and J calls come from that table; the DNA yielded D and trimming. The sample data list 1,400,000 or so clones, and roughly 98.5% of these were observed just once. The biggest ten clones account for roughly 0.35% of the sample.

The chain was built from TRBV19 and TRBJ1-1; too little of a D gene remains to name it. Sequencing was done on a sample of naive CD4+ T cells sorted from blood. The sample's cell subset or site label is to be understood as: CD45RA+ positively selected. This sequence was found in a man aged 30 to 39 in good health. In nucleotides, the sequence is TGTGCCAGTAGAGTGGGAGGCGGCACTGAAGCTTTCTTT. Its product reads: CASRVGGGTEAFF.